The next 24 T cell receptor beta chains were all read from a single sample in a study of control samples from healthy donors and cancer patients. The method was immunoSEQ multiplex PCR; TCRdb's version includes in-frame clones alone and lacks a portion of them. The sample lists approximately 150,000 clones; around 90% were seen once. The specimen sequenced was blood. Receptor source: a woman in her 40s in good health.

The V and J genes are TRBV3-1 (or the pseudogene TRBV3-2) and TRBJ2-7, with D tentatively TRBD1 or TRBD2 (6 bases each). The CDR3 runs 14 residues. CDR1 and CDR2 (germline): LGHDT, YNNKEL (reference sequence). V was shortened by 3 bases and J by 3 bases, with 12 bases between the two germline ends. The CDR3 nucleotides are TGTGCCAGCAGCCACTCCGGGGGCGGCTACGAGCAGTACTTC. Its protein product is CASSHSGGGYEQYF.

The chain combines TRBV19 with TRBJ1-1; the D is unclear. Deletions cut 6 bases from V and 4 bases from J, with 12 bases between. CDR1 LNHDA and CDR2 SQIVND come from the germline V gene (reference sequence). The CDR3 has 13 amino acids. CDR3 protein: CASSSSGSTEAFF. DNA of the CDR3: TGTGCCAGTAGCTCCTCCGGGTCCACTGAAGCTTTCTTT.

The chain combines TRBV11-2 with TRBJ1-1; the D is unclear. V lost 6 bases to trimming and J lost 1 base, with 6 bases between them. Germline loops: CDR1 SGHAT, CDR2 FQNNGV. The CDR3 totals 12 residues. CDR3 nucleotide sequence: TGTGCCAGCAGTCTCTGGAACACTGAAGCTTTCTTT. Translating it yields CASSLWNTEAFF.

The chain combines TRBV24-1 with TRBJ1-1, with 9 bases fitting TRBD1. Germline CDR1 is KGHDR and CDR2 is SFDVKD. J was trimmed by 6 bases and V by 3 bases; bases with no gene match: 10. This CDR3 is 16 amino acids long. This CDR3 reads CATSDPGTGRPAEAFF. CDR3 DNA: TGTGCCACCAGTGATCCCGGGACAGGGAGGCCCGCTGAAGCTTTCTTT.

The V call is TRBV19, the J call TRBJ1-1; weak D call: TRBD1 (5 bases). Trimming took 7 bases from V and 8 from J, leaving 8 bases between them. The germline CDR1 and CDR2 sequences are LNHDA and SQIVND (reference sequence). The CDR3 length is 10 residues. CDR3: CASIGAEAFF. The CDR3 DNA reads TGTGCCAGTATTGGGGCAGAAGCTTTCTTT.

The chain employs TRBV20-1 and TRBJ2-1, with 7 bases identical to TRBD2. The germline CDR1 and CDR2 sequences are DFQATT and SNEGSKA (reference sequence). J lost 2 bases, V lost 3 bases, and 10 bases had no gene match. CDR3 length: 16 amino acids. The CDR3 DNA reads TGCAGTGCTAGTGCCCAGAGCGGGGTAACCTACAATGAGCAGTTCTTC. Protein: CSASAQSGVTYNEQFF.

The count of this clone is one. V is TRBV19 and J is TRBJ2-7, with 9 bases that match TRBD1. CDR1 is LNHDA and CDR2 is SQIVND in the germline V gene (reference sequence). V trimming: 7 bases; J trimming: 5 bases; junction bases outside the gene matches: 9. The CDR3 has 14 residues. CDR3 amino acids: CASTPKTGGDEQYF. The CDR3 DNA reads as TGTGCCAGTACCCCCAAGACAGGGGGGGACGAGCAGTACTTC.

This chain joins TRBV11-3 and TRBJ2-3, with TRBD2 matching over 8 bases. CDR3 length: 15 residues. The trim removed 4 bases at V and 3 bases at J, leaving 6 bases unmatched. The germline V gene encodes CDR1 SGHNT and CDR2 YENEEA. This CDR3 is CASSYGGEHTDTQYF. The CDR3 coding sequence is TGTGCCAGCAGCTACGGGGGGGAACATACAGATACGCAGTATTTT.

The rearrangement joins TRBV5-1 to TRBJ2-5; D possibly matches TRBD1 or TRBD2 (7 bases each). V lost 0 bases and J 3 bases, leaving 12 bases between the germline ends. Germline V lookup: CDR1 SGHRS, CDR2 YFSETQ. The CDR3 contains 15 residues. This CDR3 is CASSLVPGGEETQYF. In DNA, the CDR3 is TGCGCCAGCAGCTTGGTACCAGGGGGGGAAGAGACCCAGTACTTC.

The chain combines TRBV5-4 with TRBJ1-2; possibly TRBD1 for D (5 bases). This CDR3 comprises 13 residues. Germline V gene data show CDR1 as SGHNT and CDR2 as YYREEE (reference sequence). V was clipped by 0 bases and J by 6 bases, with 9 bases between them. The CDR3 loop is CASSLVGEDGYTF. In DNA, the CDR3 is TGTGCCAGCAGCTTGGTAGGGGAGGATGGCTACACCTTC.

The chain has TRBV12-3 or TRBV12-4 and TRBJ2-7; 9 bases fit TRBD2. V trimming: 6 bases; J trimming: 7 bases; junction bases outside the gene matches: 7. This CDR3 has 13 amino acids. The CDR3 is CASRGGLAGEQYF. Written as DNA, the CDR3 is TGTGCCAGCAGGGGGGGACTAGCAGGAGAGCAGTACTTC.

The CDR3, as DNA: TGTGCCAGTAGCCCTGGGGGGATTGAAAAACTGTTTTTT. Amino acids: CASSPGGIEKLFF. This sequence joins TRBV19 and TRBJ1-4, with a weak D call TRBD1 (5 bases). The CDR3 extends over 13 amino acids. V was trimmed by 6 bases and J by 7 bases, leaving 12 bases between them. Per germline, CDR1 LNHDA and CDR2 SQIVND (reference sequence). Full variable domain (rest looked up from reference TRBV19 and TRBJ1-4): DGGITQSPKYLFRKEGQNVTLSCEQNLNHDAMYWYRQDPGQGLRLIYYSQIVNDFQKGDIAEGYSVSREKKESFPLTVTSAQKNPTAFYLCASSPGGIEKLFFGSGTQLSVL.

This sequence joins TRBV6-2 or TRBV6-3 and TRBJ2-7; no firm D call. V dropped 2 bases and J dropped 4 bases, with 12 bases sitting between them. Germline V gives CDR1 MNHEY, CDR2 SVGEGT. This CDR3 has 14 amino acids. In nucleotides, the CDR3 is TGTGCCAGCAGTTACAGGGTTTCTGGGTACGAGCAGTACTTC. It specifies CASSYRVSGYEQYF.

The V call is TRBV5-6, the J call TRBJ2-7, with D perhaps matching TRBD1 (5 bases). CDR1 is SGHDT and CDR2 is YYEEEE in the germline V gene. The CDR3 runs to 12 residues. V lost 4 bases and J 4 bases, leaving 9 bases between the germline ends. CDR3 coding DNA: TGTGCCAGCAGCGGGGCGAGGTACGAGCAGTACTTC. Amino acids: CASSGARYEQYF.

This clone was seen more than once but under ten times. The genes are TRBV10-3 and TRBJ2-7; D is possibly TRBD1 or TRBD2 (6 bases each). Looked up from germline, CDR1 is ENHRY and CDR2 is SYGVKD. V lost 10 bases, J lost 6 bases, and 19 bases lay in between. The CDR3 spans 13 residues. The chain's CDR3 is CATTGTQGSEQYF. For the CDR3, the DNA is TGTGCCACCACTGGGACTCAGGGGAGCGAGCAGTACTTC.

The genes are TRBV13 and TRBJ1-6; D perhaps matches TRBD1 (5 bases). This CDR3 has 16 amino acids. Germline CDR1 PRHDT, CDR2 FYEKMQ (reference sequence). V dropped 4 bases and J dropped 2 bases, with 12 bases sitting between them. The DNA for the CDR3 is TGTGCCAGCAGCTCCTCAGGGAGTACCTATAATTCACCCCTCCACTTT. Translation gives CASSSSGSTYNSPLHF.

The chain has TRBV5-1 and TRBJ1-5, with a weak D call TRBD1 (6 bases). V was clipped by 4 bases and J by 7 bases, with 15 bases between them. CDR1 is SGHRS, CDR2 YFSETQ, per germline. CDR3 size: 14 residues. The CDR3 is CASSPKGGYQPQHF. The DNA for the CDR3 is TGCGCCAGCAGCCCTAAGGGGGGGTACCAGCCCCAGCATTTT.

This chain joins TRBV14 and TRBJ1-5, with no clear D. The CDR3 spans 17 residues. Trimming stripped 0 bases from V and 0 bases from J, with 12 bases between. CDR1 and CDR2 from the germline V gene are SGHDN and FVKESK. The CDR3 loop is CASSQEEKGYSNQPQHF. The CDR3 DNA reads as TGTGCCAGCAGCCAAGAAGAAAAAGGTTATAGCAATCAGCCCCAGCATTTT.

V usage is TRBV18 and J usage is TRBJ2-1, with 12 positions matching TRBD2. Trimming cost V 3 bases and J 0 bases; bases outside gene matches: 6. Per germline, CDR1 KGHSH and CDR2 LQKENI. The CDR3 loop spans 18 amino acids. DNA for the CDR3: TGTGCCAGCTCACCCCGAACTAGCGGGGGGTTCTCCTACAATGAGCAGTTCTTC. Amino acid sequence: CASSPRTSGGFSYNEQFF.

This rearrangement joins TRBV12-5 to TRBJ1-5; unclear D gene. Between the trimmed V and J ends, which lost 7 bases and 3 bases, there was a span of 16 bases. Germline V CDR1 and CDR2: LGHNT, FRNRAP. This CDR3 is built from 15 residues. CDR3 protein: CASVTSPGNNQPQHF. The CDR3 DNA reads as TGTGCTAGTGTGACCTCCCCAGGTAACAATCAGCCCCAGCATTTT.

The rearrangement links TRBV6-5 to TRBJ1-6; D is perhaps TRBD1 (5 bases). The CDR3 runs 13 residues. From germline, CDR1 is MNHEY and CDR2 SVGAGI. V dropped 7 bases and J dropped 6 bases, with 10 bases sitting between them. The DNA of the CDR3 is TGTGCCAGCATGGCTGGGGCTAATTCACCCCTCCACTTT. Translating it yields CASMAGANSPLHF.

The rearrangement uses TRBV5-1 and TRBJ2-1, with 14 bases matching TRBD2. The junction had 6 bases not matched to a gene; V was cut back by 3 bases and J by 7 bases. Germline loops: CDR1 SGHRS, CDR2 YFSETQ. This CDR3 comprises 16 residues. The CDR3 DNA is TGCGCCAGCAGCTCGACTAGCGGGGGGGCCAGGAATGAGCAGTTCTTC. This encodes CASSSTSGGARNEQFF. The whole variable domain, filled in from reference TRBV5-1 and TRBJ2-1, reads KAGVTQTPRYLIKTRGQQVTLSCSPISGHRSVSWYQQTPGQGLQFLFEYFSETQRNKGNFPGRFSGRQFSNSRSEMNVSTLELGDSALYLCASSSTSGGARNEQFFGPGTRLTVL.

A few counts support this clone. This chain's CDR3 is CASSPLVGAAYEAFF. The CDR3 coding sequence is TGTGCCAGCTCACCCCTCGTTGGCGCGGCCTATGAAGCTTTCTTT. J is TRBJ1-1 and V is TRBV18, with D unclear. Trimming shortened V by 3 bases and J by 7 bases, and 18 bases separated the two germline ends. The germline gives CDR1 KGHSH, CDR2 LQKENI. The CDR3 covers 15 residues.

CDR3 in DNA: TGTGCCAGCAGCCAAGAGGGCTGGCGGGAGCAGTACTTC. Protein product: CASSQEGWREQYF. The chain joins TRBV4-2 to TRBJ2-7, with no clear D. This CDR3 has 13 residues. V lost 0 bases and J 7 bases, leaving 10 bases between the germline ends. CDR1 is LGHNA and CDR2 is YNFKEQ in the germline V gene.